This T cell receptor (beta chain) was identified during a study of CD4+ T cells in melanoma. This table comes from immunoSEQ multiplex PCR, and its TCRdb copy is limited to in-frame clones, with some not included. The sample yields over 100,000 clones, 92% seen once. Looked up from germline, CDR1 is MNHEY and CDR2 is SVGAGI. The V gene lost 0 bases and the J gene lost 5 bases, with 5 bases spanning the gap. The CDR3 sequence is 13 residues long. Material: peripheral blood. The clonotype originates from a human donor with melanoma. The J gene is TRBJ1-3, the V gene TRBV6-5; D is undetermined. The CDR3 DNA reads as TGTGCCAGCAGTTACTCGTTCCGAAACACCATATATTTT. Protein: CASSYSFRNTIYF.